This TCR beta chain was recorded in a study of blood T cell repertoires in COVID-19. As for the study in general: Specimens from acute and convalescent COVID-19 originated in the United States, Italy and Spain.

The CDR3 contains 13 residues. V was clipped by 8 bases and J by 4 bases, with 12 bases between them. CDR1 ENHRY and CDR2 SYGVKD come from the germline V gene. Original analysis: For nucleated cells, counts were estimated from reference gene primer amplification. The repertoire was sequenced with immunoSEQ multiplex PCR; TCRdb's copy has only in-frame clones and lacks some. Clone size and V and J calls were adopted from that table, with D and trimming inferred from the DNA. This sample yields some 220,000 clones, of which about four fifths are seen a single time; about 4% belongs to the top ten. The origin of this receptor is a man aged 50 or older with acute or convalescent COVID-19. Sequencing was performed on peripheral blood. The V and J genes are TRBV10-3 and TRBJ1-5, with a weak D call TRBD1 (6 bases). The CDR3 sequence: CAIGLTGNQPQHF. In DNA form, the CDR3 reads TGTGCCATCGGTCTTACAGGGAATCAGCCCCAGCATTTT.